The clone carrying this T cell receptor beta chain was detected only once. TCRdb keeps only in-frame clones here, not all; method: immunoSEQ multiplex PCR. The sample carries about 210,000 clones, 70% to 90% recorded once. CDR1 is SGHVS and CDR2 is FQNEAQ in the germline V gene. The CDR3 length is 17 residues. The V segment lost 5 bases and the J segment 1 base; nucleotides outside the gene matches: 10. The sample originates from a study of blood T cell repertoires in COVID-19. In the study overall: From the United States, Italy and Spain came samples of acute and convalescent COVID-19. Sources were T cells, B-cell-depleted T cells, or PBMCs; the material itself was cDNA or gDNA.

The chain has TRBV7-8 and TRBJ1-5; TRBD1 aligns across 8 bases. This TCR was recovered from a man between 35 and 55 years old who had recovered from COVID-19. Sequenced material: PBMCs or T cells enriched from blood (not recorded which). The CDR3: CASSPGRRGLSNQPQHF. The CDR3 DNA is TGTGCCAGCAGCCCCGGCCGCAGGGGGCTAAGCAATCAGCCCCAGCATTTT.